The T cell receptor (beta chain) under discussion was sequenced for a study of beta chain features in type 1 diabetes. About the study: On cell yields, gender and age, patients and healthy donors were similar.

To note about this clone: The antigen remains undetermined.

The study, taken as a whole, reports: With patients and controls alike, PCR might favor shorter templates to an equal degree.

Expressed TCRB transcripts were sequenced after all isolated RNA was converted to cDNA. The data were produced by immunoSEQ multiplex PCR, yet TCRdb's version contains in-frame clones alone and is incomplete. The repertoire holds 250,000 to 300,000 clones, with under 8.5% as singletons. The TCR sequence derives from a woman aged 18-29 years in good health. The sequencing sample was made of central memory CD4+ T cells from blood.

The CDR3 DNA reads TGTGCCAGCAGTTCCAGGGTTTACACAGATACGCAGTATTTT. This translates into CASSSRVYTDTQYF. The chain combines TRBV27 with TRBJ2-3; perhaps TRBD1 as D (5 bases). The CDR3 extends over 14 amino acids. In germline, CDR1 is MNHEY, CDR2 SMNVEV (reference sequence). V lost 4 bases to trimming and J lost 2 bases, with 10 bases between them.